The sequence of this T cell receptor beta chain was determined in a study of blood T cell repertoires in COVID-19. The overall study: Samples taken during acute and convalescent COVID-19 were collected in the United States, Italy and Spain.

TCRdb's table, derived via immunoSEQ multiplex PCR, lists solely in-frame clones and lacks some. The table records fewer than 300,000 clones, 85% of them present only once. The sample comprised peripheral blood. This TCR derives from a human donor in a cohort sampled during active COVID-19.

CDR3 residues: CASSPRQGDSYGYTF. The CDR3 nucleotides read TGTGCCAGCTCACCACGACAGGGGGATTCCTATGGCTACACCTTC. The J gene is TRBJ1-2, the V gene TRBV18, with TRBD1 matching over 9 bases. V was clipped by 1 base and J by 4 bases; unmatched bases: 4. CDR1 KGHSH and CDR2 LQKENI come from the germline V gene. The CDR3 is 15 amino acids.